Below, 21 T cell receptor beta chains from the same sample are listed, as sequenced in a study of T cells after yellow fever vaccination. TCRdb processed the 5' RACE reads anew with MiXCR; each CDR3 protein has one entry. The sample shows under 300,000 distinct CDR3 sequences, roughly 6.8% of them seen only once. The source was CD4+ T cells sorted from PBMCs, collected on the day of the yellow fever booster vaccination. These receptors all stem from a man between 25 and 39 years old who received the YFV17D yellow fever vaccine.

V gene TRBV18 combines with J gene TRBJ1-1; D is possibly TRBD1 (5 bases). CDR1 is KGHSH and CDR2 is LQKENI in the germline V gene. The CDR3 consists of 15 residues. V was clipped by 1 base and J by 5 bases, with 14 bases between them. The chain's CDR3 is CASSPQKGSTTEAFF. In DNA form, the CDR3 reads TGTGCCAGCTCACCACAAAAGGGGAGTACAACTGAAGCTTTCTTT.

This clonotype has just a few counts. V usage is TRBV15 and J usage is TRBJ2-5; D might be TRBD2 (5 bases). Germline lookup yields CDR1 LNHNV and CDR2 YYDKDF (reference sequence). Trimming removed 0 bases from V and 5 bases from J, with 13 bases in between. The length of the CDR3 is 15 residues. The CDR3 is CATSRDLVRGETQYF. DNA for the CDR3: TGTGCCACCAGCAGAGATCTAGTTCGCGGGGAGACCCAGTACTTC.

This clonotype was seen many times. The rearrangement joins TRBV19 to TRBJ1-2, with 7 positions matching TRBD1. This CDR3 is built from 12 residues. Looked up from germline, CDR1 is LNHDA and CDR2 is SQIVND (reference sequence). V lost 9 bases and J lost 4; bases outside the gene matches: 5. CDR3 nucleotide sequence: TGTGCCAGCGGCCAGGGGGTCTATGGCTACACCTTC. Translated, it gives CASGQGVYGYTF.

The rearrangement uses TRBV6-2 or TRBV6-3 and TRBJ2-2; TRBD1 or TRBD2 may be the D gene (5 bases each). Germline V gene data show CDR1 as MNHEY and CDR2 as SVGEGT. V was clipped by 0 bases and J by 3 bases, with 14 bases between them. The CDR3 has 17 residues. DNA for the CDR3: TGTGCCAGCAGTTACTCGATTGGGGGACCGGACACCGGGGAGCTGTTTTTT. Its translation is CASSYSIGGPDTGELFF.

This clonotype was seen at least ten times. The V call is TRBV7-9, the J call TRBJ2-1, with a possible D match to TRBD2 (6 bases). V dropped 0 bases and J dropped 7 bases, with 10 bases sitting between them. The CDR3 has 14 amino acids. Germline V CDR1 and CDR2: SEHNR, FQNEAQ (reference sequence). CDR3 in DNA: TGTGCCAGCAGCTTAGCGCAACTAGCAAATGAGCAGTTCTTC. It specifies CASSLAQLANEQFF.

The CDR3 reads CASSGTPIWTSGFSSSYNEQFF. The CDR3 DNA reads TGTGCCAGTAGTGGGACACCTATTTGGACTAGCGGGTTCTCCAGCTCCTACAATGAGCAGTTCTTC. The V and J genes are TRBV19 and TRBJ2-1, with 11 bases identical to TRBD2. This CDR3 has 22 amino acids. V lost 5 bases to trimming and J lost 0 bases; unmatched junction nucleotides: 21. Germline lookup yields CDR1 LNHDA and CDR2 SQIVND (reference sequence).

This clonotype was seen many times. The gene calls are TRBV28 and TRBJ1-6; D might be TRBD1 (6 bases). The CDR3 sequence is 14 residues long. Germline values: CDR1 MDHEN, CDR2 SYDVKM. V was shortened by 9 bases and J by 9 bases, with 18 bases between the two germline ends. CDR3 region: CASLGGLRRSPLHF. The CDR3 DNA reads TGTGCCAGTCTGGGGGGGCTAAGACGTTCACCCCTCCACTTT.

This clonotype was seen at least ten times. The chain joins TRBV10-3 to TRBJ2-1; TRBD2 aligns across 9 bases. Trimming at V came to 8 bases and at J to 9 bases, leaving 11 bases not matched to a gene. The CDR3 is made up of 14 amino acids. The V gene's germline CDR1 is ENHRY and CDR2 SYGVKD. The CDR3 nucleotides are TGTGCCATCCAGGCCCAAGCGCGGGGGGGTGAGCAGTTCTTC. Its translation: CAIQAQARGGEQFF.

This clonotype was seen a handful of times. The CDR3 loop is CASSQAGFNQPQHF. CDR3 DNA sequence: TGTGCCAGCAGCCAGGCTGGGTTCAATCAGCCCCAGCATTTT. This sequence joins TRBV3-1 and TRBJ1-5; D unresolved. Germline values: CDR1 LGHDT, CDR2 YNNKEL (reference sequence). Trimming stripped 3 bases from V and 3 bases from J, with 9 bases between. This CDR3 has 14 amino acids.

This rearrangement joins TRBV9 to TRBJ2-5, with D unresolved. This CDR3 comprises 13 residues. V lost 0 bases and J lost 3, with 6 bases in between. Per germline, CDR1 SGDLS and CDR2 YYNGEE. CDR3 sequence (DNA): TGTGCCAGCAGCGTAGGACTTGAAGAGACCCAGTACTTC. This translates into CASSVGLEETQYF.

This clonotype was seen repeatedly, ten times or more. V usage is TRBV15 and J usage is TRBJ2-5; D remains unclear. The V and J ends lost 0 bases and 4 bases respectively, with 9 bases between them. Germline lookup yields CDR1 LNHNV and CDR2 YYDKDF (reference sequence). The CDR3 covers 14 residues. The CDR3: CATSREGPLETQYF. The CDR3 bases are TGTGCCACCAGCAGAGAGGGTCCGTTAGAGACCCAGTACTTC. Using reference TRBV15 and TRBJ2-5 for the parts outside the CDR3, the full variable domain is DAMVIQNPRYQVTQFGKPVTLSCSQTLNHNVMYWYQQKSSQAPKLLFHYYDKDFNNEADTPDNFQSRRPNTSFCFLDIRSPGLGDTAMYLCATSREGPLETQYFGPGTRLLVL.

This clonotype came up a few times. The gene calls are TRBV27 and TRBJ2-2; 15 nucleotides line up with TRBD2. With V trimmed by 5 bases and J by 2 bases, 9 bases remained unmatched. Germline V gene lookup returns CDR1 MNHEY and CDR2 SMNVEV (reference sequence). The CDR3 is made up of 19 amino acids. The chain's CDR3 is CASSQSGLAGGQNTGELFF. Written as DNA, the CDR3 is TGTGCCAGCAGTCAATCGGGACTAGCGGGAGGACAAAACACCGGGGAGCTGTTTTTT.

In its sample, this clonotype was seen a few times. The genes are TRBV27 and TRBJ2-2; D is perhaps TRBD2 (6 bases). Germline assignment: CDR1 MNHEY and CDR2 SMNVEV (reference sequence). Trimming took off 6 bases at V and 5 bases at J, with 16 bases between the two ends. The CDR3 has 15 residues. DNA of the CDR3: TGTGCCAGCAGCGCGAACAGCCGGGGGACCGGGGAGCTGTTTTTT. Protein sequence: CASSANSRGTGELFF.

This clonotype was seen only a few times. The CDR3 region has the DNA TGTGCCAGCAGTGGACGATGGATGGAGACCCAGTACTTC. Protein sequence: CASSGRWMETQYF. V usage is TRBV6-2 or TRBV6-3 and J usage is TRBJ2-5; D remains ambiguous. Germline V lookup: CDR1 MNHEY, CDR2 SVGEGT. V was clipped by 5 bases and J by 5 bases, with 12 bases between them. The CDR3 length is 13 residues.

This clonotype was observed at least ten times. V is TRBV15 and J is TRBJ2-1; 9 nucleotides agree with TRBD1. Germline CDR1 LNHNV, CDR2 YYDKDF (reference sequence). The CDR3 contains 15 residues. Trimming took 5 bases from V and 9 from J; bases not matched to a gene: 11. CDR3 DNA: TGTGCCACCAGCCGCTCGGGACAGGGAGGAGCTGAGCAGTTCTTC. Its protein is CATSRSGQGGAEQFF.

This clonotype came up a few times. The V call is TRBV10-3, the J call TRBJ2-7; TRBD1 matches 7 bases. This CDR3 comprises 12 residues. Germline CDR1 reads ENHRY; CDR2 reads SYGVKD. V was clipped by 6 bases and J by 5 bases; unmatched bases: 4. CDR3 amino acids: CAIRATGDEQYF. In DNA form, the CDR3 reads TGTGCCATCAGAGCTACAGGGGACGAGCAGTACTTC.

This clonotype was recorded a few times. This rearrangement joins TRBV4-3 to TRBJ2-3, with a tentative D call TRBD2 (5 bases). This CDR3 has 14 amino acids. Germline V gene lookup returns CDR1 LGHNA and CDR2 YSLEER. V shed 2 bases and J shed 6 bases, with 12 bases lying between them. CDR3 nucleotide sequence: TGCGCCAGCAGCCAAAGACCGGGGTACGATACGCAGTATTTT. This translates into CASSQRPGYDTQYF.

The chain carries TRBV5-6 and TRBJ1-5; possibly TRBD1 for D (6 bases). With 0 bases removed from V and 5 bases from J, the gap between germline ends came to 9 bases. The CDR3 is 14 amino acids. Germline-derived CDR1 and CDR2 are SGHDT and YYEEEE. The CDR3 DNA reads TGTGCCAGCAGCTTGGGACAGGCCCATCAGCCCCAGCATTTT. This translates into CASSLGQAHQPQHF.

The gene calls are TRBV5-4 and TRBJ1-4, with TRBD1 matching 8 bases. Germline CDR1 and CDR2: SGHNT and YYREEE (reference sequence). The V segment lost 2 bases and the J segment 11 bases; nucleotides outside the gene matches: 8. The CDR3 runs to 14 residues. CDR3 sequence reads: CASSLPGTGEKLFF. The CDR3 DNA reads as TGTGCCAGCAGCTTACCCGGGACAGGAGAGAAACTGTTTTTT.

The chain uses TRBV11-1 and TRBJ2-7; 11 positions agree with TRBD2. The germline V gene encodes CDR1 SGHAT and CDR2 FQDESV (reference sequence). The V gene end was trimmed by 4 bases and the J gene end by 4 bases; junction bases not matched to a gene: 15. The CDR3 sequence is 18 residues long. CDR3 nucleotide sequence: TGTGCCAGCAGCTCGCTCGCCCTAACTAGCGGGAGTTCGTACGAGCAGTACTTC. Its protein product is CASSSLALTSGSSYEQYF.

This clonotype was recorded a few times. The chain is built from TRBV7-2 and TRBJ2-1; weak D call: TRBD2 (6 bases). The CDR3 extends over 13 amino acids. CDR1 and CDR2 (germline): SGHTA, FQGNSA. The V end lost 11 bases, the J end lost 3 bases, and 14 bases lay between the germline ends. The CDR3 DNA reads TGTGCCTCAGGAGGGTGGGTCTACAATGAGCAGTTCTTC. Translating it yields CASGGWVYNEQFF. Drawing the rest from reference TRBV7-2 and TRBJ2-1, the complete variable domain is GAGVSQSPSNKVTEKGKDVELRCDPISGHTALYWYRQSLGQGLEFLIYFQGNSAPDKSGLPSDRFSAERTGGSVSTLTIQRTQQEDSAVYLCASGGWVYNEQFFGPGTRLTVL.